The entry below describes one T cell receptor (beta chain). The specificity of this receptor is unknown. The record has no base qualities; no much larger clone is one base away. V drops 1 base and J drops 4 bases, leaving 25 bases in between. Its CDR3 holds 19 amino acids, cysteine through phenylalanine. The kept DNA is CDR3 alone, 57 bases in frame from the first base. CDR1 is given as MGHRA and CDR2 as YSYEKL, both from the germline V gene. This entry is derived from a study of monozygotic twins with cystic fibrosis (dated by TCRdb to the early 2020s). As for the study more broadly: Barcoded libraries were prepared from roughly 3 micrograms of fragmented DNA with roughly 16 PCR cycles. The study compared TCR beta repertoires within and between 16 monozygotic twin pairs with cystic fibrosis to assess genetic influence on V and J gene usage. Ten female and six male twin pairs, aged roughly 2.0 to 40 years (median roughly 10 years) and mostly children and adolescents, were included in the cohort. Twins were ranked among roughly 1,100 cohort participants for weight-for-height and FEVPerc (FEV1 disease centile) at the day of blood sampling. Data for three of the twin pairs had previously been reported in another context.

Summary of the overall study and its limitations: The cohort was small, and the number of shared CDR3s showed no association with age, concordance or disease severity. Simpson clonality was generally low (median around 0.009), which suggests a naive-dominated repertoire, and clonality was higher in the most severely affected patients. In 13 of 16 pairs, V gene usage most closely resembled the co-twin's, and the same held for J usage in 8 of 16 pairs, a pattern suggesting genetic constraints. Sharing of nucleotide-identical clonotypes was significantly greater within monozygotic CF twin pairs than between unrelated CF individuals (P = 0.000026, Mann-Whitney).

Following the manufacturer's instructions, TCR beta CDR3 regions were amplified by multiplex PCR with the immunoSEQ immune profiling system. Sequencing was performed on an Illumina NextSeq system. In the source study's methods: Sequence data were processed on the immunoSEQ Analyzer platform, and clonality was computed as the square root of Simpson's index of productive rearrangements. Similarity in V and J usage was measured by Jensen-Shannon distance, and OLGA was used to compute CDR3 generation probabilities. Shared CDR3 sequences were searched against the immuneACCESS database (August 2020) and VDJdb (December 2020). In TCRdb, the immuneACCESS table is reduced to in-frame sequences with V and J assigned. These tables do not hold every clone; where another copy was compared, an unresolved V gene accounts for under half, and the others remain unexplained. That table gives V, J and clone size, and the DNA gave D and trimming. Present in this sample are some 11,000 clones, roughly 97% of which were seen just once. The ten largest account for over 0.65% of the sample.

The twin pairs came from the European Cystic Fibrosis Twin and Sibling Study Cohort, a cohort that recruited patients from roughly 160 CF clinics across 14 European countries. Zygosity and CFTR genotype were verified in-house, and zygosity was tested by multiplex PCR of nine short tandem repeat loci. Peripheral blood was taken from each twin, and clinical parameters were recorded on the day of blood sampling. Phenol/chloroform extraction was used to isolate genomic DNA from peripheral blood cells, and the DNA was then kept in TE buffer at 4 degrees C. The sample was blood. The chain uses TRBV4-1 and TRBJ1-1; the D gene cannot be named for sure. This clonotype was obtained from a boy aged 5-17 years with cystic fibrosis. The DNA is TGCGCCAGCAGCCAAGCTGGCGTGCCTGGGTCGGGCCCAGGCACTGAAGCTTTCTTT. Its protein reads: CASSQAGVPGSGPGTEAFF.